This T cell receptor beta chain derives from a study of blood T cell repertoires in COVID-19. Looking at the study overall: Both acute and convalescent COVID-19 samples were obtained from the United States, Italy and Spain. The cDNA or gDNA used as material had been derived from T cells, B-cell-depleted T cells, or PBMCs.

Methods used by the authors: The assay estimated nucleated cells by amplifying reference gene primers. The data were produced by immunoSEQ multiplex PCR, yet TCRdb's version contains in-frame clones alone and is incomplete. V, J and clone size derive from that table, while D and trimming were established from the DNA sequence. This table holds a few hundred thousand clones, 84% found once. Recovered status applied to Cohort 3 donors who had two consecutive negative PCRs. It also applied to those with clearance or with symptom resolution. With 4 bases clipped from V and 4 bases from J, the junction kept 18 bases outside the gene matches. Per germline, CDR1 KGHDR and CDR2 SFDVKD. The CDR3 sequence is 20 residues long.

The rearrangement uses TRBV24-1 and TRBJ2-5; TRBD2 agrees at 12 bases. The sample taken for sequencing was PBMCs or T cells enriched from blood (not recorded which). This clonotype was obtained from a man aged 50-60 years who had recovered from COVID-19. The CDR3 reads CATSEAVSRTSGILGETQYF. In DNA form, the CDR3 reads TGTGCCACCAGTGAGGCGGTCAGCCGGACTAGCGGGATTTTGGGAGAGACCCAGTACTTC.